This TCR beta chain was captured in a study of CD8 T cells in ankylosing spondylitis. Quantitative barcoded 5'-RACE was used to prepare TCR beta libraries. TCRdb re-called the 5' RACE reads through MiXCR, storing one row per CDR3 protein. The profile shows roughly 220,000 distinct CDR3 sequences, roughly 18% of them singletons. The study's findings and limits: Peripheral blood samples showed relatively rare disease-linked clones, and these clones were CD8+. Ankylosing spondylitis blood seemed to carry a telltale TCR beta motif made of under 10 highly homologous variants. Before this, some motif variants had been reported in reactive arthritis synovial fluid and blood. As reported, disease-linked clones showed significant enrichment in matched ankylosing spondylitis synovial fluid.

This clonotype was seen ten or more times. Antigen specificity is unknown. The CDR3 sequence is 14 residues long. Trimming took 0 bases from V and 2 from J, leaving 7 bases between them. Germline V gene sequence: CDR1 SGHAT, CDR2 FQNNGV. The chain carries TRBV11-2 and TRBJ1-1; maybe TRBD1 (5 bases). The sequenced sample consisted of blood, either unsorted or a sorted T cell fraction (not recorded which). The sequence was collected from a male donor with ankylosing spondylitis. CDR3 coding DNA: TGTGCCAGCAGCTTAGAAGGGGTTAACACTGAAGCTTTCTTT. Residues: CASSLEGVNTEAFF. Together with reference TRBV11-2 and TRBJ1-1, the CDR3 gives the full variable domain: EAGVAQSPRYKIIEKRQSVAFWCNPISGHATLYWYQQILGQGPKLLIQFQNNGVVDDSQLPKDRFSAERLKGVDSTLKIQPAKLEDSAVYLCASSLEGVNTEAFFGQGTRLTVV.